Listed below are T cell receptor beta chains from one sample, sequenced in a study of response to subunit inactivated influenza vaccine. In TCRdb, the RT-PCR reads were re-called with MiXCR into one record per CDR3 protein. The profile covers under 200,000 distinct CDR3 sequences, with approximately 12% appearing a single time and roughly 33% taken by the ten largest. Material: CD8+ T cells sorted from PBMCs, obtained less than 30 months after vaccination. These receptors all come from a man aged 50-75 years who received an inactivated influenza vaccine. The CDR3 runs from the conserved cysteine through the conserved F or W. A D gene is named only where the DNA matches it firmly. Clone size is given for some rows only: seen once, a few or many times, or a class if the clone is expanded.

few TRBJ2-5 . TRBV3-1 TGTGCCAGCAGCCTGGGACGGAAAGAGACCCAGTACTTC CASSLGRKETQYF
few TRBJ2-1 . TRBV7-9 TGTGCCAGCAGCCCAACCGGGGAGTCGCTGTTCTTC CASSPTGESLFF
. TRBJ2-1 . TRBV6-5 TGTGCCAGCAGTTTTCCGGGGCCTGTCTATGAGCAGTTCTTC CASSFPGPVYEQFF
. TRBJ2-1 . TRBV20-1 TGCAGTGCTAGAGAGCCGTTACGGGAGCTGCATGAGCAGTTCTTC CSAREPLRELHEQFF
few TRBJ2-7 . TRBV6-1 TGTGCCAGCAGTCTCACCGGGACCAACTCCTACGAGCAGTACTTC CASSLTGTNSYEQYF
many TRBJ2-7 . TRBV29-1 TGCAGCGTGAGGACAGAAACCTACGAGCAGTACTTC CSVRTETYEQYF
. TRBJ2-4 TRBD1 TRBV28 TGTGCCAGCAGTTTCGGCGGACAGGGGAACATTCAGTACTTC CASSFGGQGNIQYF
. TRBJ2-2 TRBD1 TRBV6-7 TGTGCCAGCAGTTACATAGGACAGGGCGAGGACACCGGGGAGCTGTTTTTT CASSYIGQGEDTGELFF
. TRBJ2-7 TRBD2 TRBV5-1 TGCGCCAGCACCACGGGTGTTAGCGGGAATCTCTACGAGCAGTACTTC CASTTGVSGNLYEQYF
many TRBJ1-2 . TRBV21-1 TGTGCCAGCAGCAAAGCAGGTCAGGGAAGAGGCTACACCTTC CASSKAGQGRGYTF
few TRBJ1-5 . TRBV5-5 TGTGCCAGCAGCCCGACAGCAAATCAGCCCCAGCATTTT CASSPTANQPQHF
few TRBJ2-1 TRBD2 TRBV28 TGTGCCAGCAGCTTTCTAGCGGGAGGAGGTGAGCAGTTCTTC CASSFLAGGGEQFF
many TRBJ1-4 . TRBV28 TGTGCCAGCAGTCCCGGGACTTCTAGGAGGGAAAAACTGTTTTTT CASSPGTSRREKLFF
. TRBJ2-7 . TRBV7-9 TGTGCCAGCAGGGATGGGGCAACCTACGAGCAGTACTTC CASRDGATYEQYF
many TRBJ2-3 TRBD2 TRBV15 TGTGCCACCAGCAGACTAGCGGCTAGCACAGATACGCAGTATTTT CATSRLAASTDTQYF
. TRBJ2-7 . TRBV6-2/TRBV6-3 TGTGCCAGCAGCTCCTTCTCGATCTACGAGCAGTACTTC CASSSFSIYEQYF
. TRBJ2-5 TRBD2 TRBV19 TGTGCCAGTAGCTGGGGGACTAGCGGGCAAGAGACCCAGTACTTC CASSWGTSGQETQYF
. TRBJ1-4 TRBD1 TRBV7-9 TGTGCCAGCAGCTTATCTTGGGACAGGAGAAATGAAAAACTGTTTTTT CASSLSWDRRNEKLFF
many TRBJ2-7 TRBD1 TRBV4-1 TGCGCCAGCAGCCAAGAAGGGACAGGGGGCTGGGAGCAGTACTTC CASSQEGTGGWEQYF
many TRBJ2-7 . TRBV4-3 TGCGCCAGCAGCCAAGATCGATACATCAGCTACGAGCAGTACTTC CASSQDRYISYEQYF
. TRBJ2-7 TRBD2 TRBV12-3/TRBV12-4 TGTGCCAGCAGCTCCCCGGGACTAGCGGGTTACGAGCAGTACTTC CASSSPGLAGYEQYF
few TRBJ2-2 . TRBV12-3/TRBV12-4 TGTGCCAGCCTCCCCAGGAGGGGGCCGAGCACCGGGGAGCTGTTTTTT CASLPRRGPSTGELFF
few TRBJ2-2 . TRBV10-2 TGCGCCAGCAGTGAGGGGAACACCGGGGAGCTGTTTTTT CASSEGNTGELFF
. TRBJ2-1 . TRBV20-1 TGCAGTGCTAGAGCTCCTGGGTCCCATTTGGGGTCGGGGAATGAGCAGTTCTTC CSARAPGSHLGSGNEQFF
many TRBJ2-7 . TRBV7-9 TGTGCCAGCAGCTCCGGATACTCGGGGCAGTACTTC CASSSGYSGQYF
. TRBJ2-3 . TRBV30 TGTGCCTGGAGTGTTTGGGTCCAAGATACGCAGTATTTT CAWSVWVQDTQYF
many TRBJ2-1 . TRBV10-3 TGTGCCATCAGTGATATTTACAATGAGCAGTTCTTC CAISDIYNEQFF
. TRBJ2-5 TRBD2 TRBV11-2 TGTGCCAGCAGCTTAGTCGGACTAGCGGGGCCAGGGACCCAGTACTTC CASSLVGLAGPGTQYF
. TRBJ2-4 TRBD1 TRBV6-5 TGTGCCAGCAGTTATCCCCCGGGACAGGGAAAAAACATTCAGTACTTC CASSYPPGQGKNIQYF
few TRBJ2-7 . TRBV3-1 TGTGCCAGCAGCCAAGAGTCGGGCTGGGTGTATGAGCAGTACTTC CASSQESGWVYEQYF
few TRBJ2-7 . TRBV18 TGTGCCAGCTCACCAGCCCCAGCAGGGATCGAGCAGTACTTC CASSPAPAGIEQYF
few TRBJ2-7 TRBD2 TRBV4-1 TGCGCCAGCAGCCAAGAGACTAGCATCTACGAGCAGTACTTC CASSQETSIYEQYF
many TRBJ2-3 TRBD2 TRBV4-2 TGTGCCAGCAGCCATTTAGCGGGGGGGCCCGCAGATACGCAGTATTTT CASSHLAGGPADTQYF
few TRBJ2-1 . TRBV12-3/TRBV12-4 TGTGCCAGCAGTTTCGGGGGACAAATGGAGTTCTTC CASSFGGQMEFF
few TRBJ1-2 . TRBV12-3/TRBV12-4 TGTGCCAGCAGGAGGGATTGGGACCCCTATGGCTACACCTTC CASRRDWDPYGYTF
few TRBJ2-7 . TRBV27 TGTGCCAGCAGTTTATCTGGCGGTACCTACGAGCAGTACTTC CASSLSGGTYEQYF
. TRBJ2-7 TRBD2 TRBV28 TGTGCCAGCAGTCTAGCGGAGGCCTCCTACGAGCAGTACTTC CASSLAEASYEQYF
few TRBJ2-1 TRBD2 TRBV12-3/TRBV12-4 TGTGCCAGCAGTGGTGTGAGGGAGGGTGAGCAGTTCTTC CASSGVREGEQFF
. TRBJ1-5 . TRBV12-3/TRBV12-4 TGTGCCAGCAGTTTATTTTTGGATCAGCCCCAGCATTTT CASSLFLDQPQHF
. TRBJ2-3 TRBD2 TRBV6-1 TGTGCCAGCAGTGAAACTAGCGGGAGCAGCACAGATACGCAGTATTTT CASSETSGSSTDTQYF
. TRBJ1-2 . TRBV4-3 TGCGCCAGCAGCCAAGATTTAAAAGTTAACTATGGCTACACCTTC CASSQDLKVNYGYTF
. TRBJ2-7 TRBD1 TRBV2 TGTGCCGGCCGACAGGGGGCTTACGAGCAGTACTTC CAGRQGAYEQYF
. TRBJ2-5 . TRBV18 TGTGCCAGCTCACCACCAGGAGGGATTGGCAAGACCCAGTACTTC CASSPPGGIGKTQYF
. TRBJ2-2 . TRBV20-1 TGCAGTGCTAGTATGAATAGGAACTTTAACACCGGGGAGCTGTTTTTT CSASMNRNFNTGELFF
. TRBJ2-1 TRBD2 TRBV6-5 TGTGCCAGCAGTTACCAAGCGGGAGTTTACAATGAGCAGTTCTTC CASSYQAGVYNEQFF